This entry concerns a single T cell receptor (beta chain). Original analysis: ImmunoSEQ only sent back junction sequences with no quality scores, so filtering was done differently. Sequenced by immunoSEQ multiplex PCR; TCRdb stores in-frame clones only, minus some. V, J and clone size are those of that table, while D and trimming were read from the DNA. Among roughly 1,100,000 clones, under 80% were seen once, and the ten largest hold about 1.5%. This CDR3 contains 16 residues. Trimming took 0 bases from V and 0 from J; bases not matched to a gene: 5. Germline V gives CDR1 SGHKS, CDR2 YYEKEE (reference sequence). This entry is derived from a study of shared clonotypes between healthy human individuals. Splitting the CD4+ cells yielded a CD45RA+ naive subset and a CD45RA-negative memory subset.

The TCR comes from a man in his late teens or twenties in good health. The V and J genes are TRBV5-5 and TRBJ1-1; 7 nucleotides agree with TRBD1. The sample consisted of memory CD4+ T cells sorted from blood. Specified subset: CD45RA-negative fraction. CDR3 amino acids: CASSLEGGQLNTEAFF. The CDR3 nucleotides read TGTGCCAGCAGCTTGGAGGGGGGACAGCTGAACACTGAAGCTTTCTTT.